The 23 T cell receptor beta chains given below trace back to one sample, sequenced in a study of glioma-infiltrating T cells (dated by TCRdb to about 2016). The instrument given in TCRdb is Illumina MiSeq. TCR alpha and beta CDR3 regions were amplified with the iRepertoire nested amplicon-rescue multiplex PCR (arm-PCR) platform from RNA. The public reads were run again by TCRdb, first through fastp at Q25 and then through MiXCR, and only productive beta chains were kept. CDR3 protein sequences are deduplicated, and each keeps its most common genes and DNA. This sample gives fewer than 250,000 distinct CDR3 sequences in total; more than 30% of them show up just once. The biggest ten clones account for 20% to 25% of the sample. Sequencing was carried out using glioma tissue, nonneoplastic brain tissue, or PBMCs (not recorded which). The receptors derive from a human donor with low-grade glioma or glioblastoma, undergoing nonglioma brain surgery, or in good health (not recorded which).

The table lists this clonotype with many counts. CDR3 nucleotide sequence: TGTGCCAGCTCACCTAGAGGACAGGGAAGTGGCTACACCTTC. It is translated as CASSPRGQGSGYTF. The chain combines TRBV18 with TRBJ1-2; 8 nucleotides line up with TRBD1. CDR3 length: 14 amino acids. Per germline, CDR1 KGHSH and CDR2 LQKENI. Trimming cost V 3 bases and J 7 bases; bases outside gene matches: 7.

This clonotype was recorded many times. This chain connects TRBV7-9 to TRBJ2-1, with TRBD1 matching 10 bases. This CDR3 is 15 amino acids long. Trimming removed 4 bases from V and 9 bases from J; junction bases left unmatched: 9. Germline V gene data show CDR1 as SEHNR and CDR2 as FQNEAQ (reference sequence). The CDR3 is CASSSITRDRGEQFF. In DNA, the CDR3 is TGTGCCAGCAGCTCGATAACCCGGGACAGGGGTGAGCAGTTCTTC.

In the case of this clonotype: This may be a read error, as it is one base from a much larger clone. The chain is built from TRBV7-9 and TRBJ1-4, with a weak D call TRBD1 (6 bases). The CDR3 runs 14 residues. CDR1 is SEHNR and CDR2 is FQNEAQ in the germline V gene (reference sequence). V dropped 1 base and J dropped 4 bases, with 7 bases sitting between them. As DNA, the CDR3 is TGTGCCAGCAGCTTAGAGGGGGGTAATGAAAAACTGTTTTTT. Amino acid sequence: CASSLEGGNEKLFF.

The chain has TRBV30 and TRBJ1-1, with no clear D. Germline V gene sequence: CDR1 GTSNPN, CDR2 SVGIG (reference sequence). This CDR3 has 15 residues. Trimming stripped 2 bases from V and 4 bases from J, with 17 bases between. Here the CDR3 reads CAWSPPHGDFTEAFF. CDR3 DNA sequence: TGTGCCTGGAGTCCTCCTCATGGGGATTTCACTGAAGCTTTCTTT.

This clonotype was observed at least ten times. The CDR3 sequence: CASSLLAGSSTDTQYF. In nucleotides, the CDR3 is TGTGCCAGCAGCTTACTAGCGGGAAGTAGCACAGATACGCAGTATTTT. This rearrangement joins TRBV7-9 to TRBJ2-3; 9 bases are a match to TRBD2. V gave up 2 bases and J gave up 0 bases; unmatched junction bases: 3. Germline CDR1 is SEHNR and CDR2 is FQNEAQ (reference sequence). There are 16 residues in the CDR3.

As concerns this clonotype: It may be a read error: a sequence one base away is much more abundant. The chain joins TRBV7-2 to TRBJ1-2, with D hard to call. The CDR3 runs to 16 residues. V lost 5 bases to trimming and J lost 8 bases, with 24 bases between them. CDR1 is SGHTA and CDR2 is FQGNSA in the germline V gene. CDR3 sequence: CASSPSRIQSRSGYTF. The CDR3 DNA follows: TGTGCCAGCAGCCCCTCCCGGATCCAGTCAAGGTCGGGCTACACCTTC.

The chain is built from TRBV27 and TRBJ2-7, with 8 bases identical to TRBD2. CDR3 length: 15 residues. Germline V gene sequence: CDR1 MNHEY, CDR2 SMNVEV (reference sequence). Trimming removed 6 bases from V and 2 bases from J; junction bases left unmatched: 9. CDR3 in amino acids: CASRGGGRFTYEQYF. The CDR3 DNA reads TGTGCCAGCAGAGGTGGCGGGAGGTTCACCTACGAGCAGTACTTC.

This clonotype was counted ten times or more. The CDR3 nucleotides read TGCAGTGCTAGAAAAACACAGGGGTACAATTCACCCCTCCACTTT. It translates to CSARKTQGYNSPLHF. The gene calls are TRBV20-1 and TRBJ1-6; 7 bases are shared with TRBD1. The CDR3 is made up of 15 amino acids. The V gene end was trimmed by 2 bases and the J gene end by 7 bases; junction bases not matched to a gene: 8. The germline CDR1 and CDR2 sequences are DFQATT and SNEGSKA (reference sequence).

This clonotype occurred many times. The chain is built from TRBV2 and TRBJ2-2; no clear D. The germline V gene encodes CDR1 SNHLY and CDR2 FYNNEI. The CDR3 covers 15 residues. Trimming took off 7 bases at V and 0 bases at J, with 12 bases between the two ends. The CDR3 nucleotides read TGTGCCAGCACTCTTGGTTTACCGAACACCGGGGAGCTGTTTTTT. Translated, it gives CASTLGLPNTGELFF.

This clonotype was found many times. The genes are TRBV7-9 and TRBJ2-7; D uncertain. V was trimmed by 5 bases and J by 2 bases, leaving 10 bases between them. Germline CDR1 SEHNR, CDR2 FQNEAQ (reference sequence). This CDR3 has 13 amino acids. Here the CDR3 DNA reads TGTGCCAGCAGCCAATACAGTACCTACGAGCAGTACTTC. It yields the protein CASSQYSTYEQYF.

Note on this clonotype: A single base separates this from a much larger clone, so it may be a read error. J is TRBJ1-5 and V is TRBV2, with a weak D call TRBD1 (6 bases). Per the germline V gene, CDR1 is SNHLY and CDR2 is FYNNEI. V lost 6 bases to trimming and J lost 8 bases, with 20 bases between them. This CDR3 has 15 residues. Here the CDR3 reads CASSQTGRVNKPQHF. In DNA form, the CDR3 reads TGTGCCAGCAGCCAAACAGGGAGGGTTAATAAGCCCCAGCATTTT.

In regard to this clonotype: The CDR3 end shows no conserved phenylalanine or tryptophan, and so a read error is likely. The V and J genes are TRBV12-3 or TRBV12-4 and TRBJ1-1; D may be TRBD1 (5 bases). The V gene lost 6 bases and the J gene lost 2 bases, with 19 bases spanning the gap. The CDR3 totals 16 residues. The CDR3 DNA sequence: TGTGCCAGCAGCACGGTCCCGAGGGGCTTAAACACTGAAGCTTTCTCT. Translated: CASSTVPRGLNTEAFS.

This rearrangement joins TRBV9 to TRBJ2-6; 10 bases line up with TRBD2. V shed 6 bases and J 0 bases; nucleotides not matched to a gene: 6. CDR1 and CDR2 from the germline V gene are SGDLS and YYNGEE. The CDR3 runs to 17 residues. CDR3 nucleotide sequence: TGTGCCAGCACCCCGGGACTAGCGAACTCTGGGGCCAACGTCCTGACTTTC. Protein product: CASTPGLANSGANVLTF.

Of note for this clonotype: This clone may be a read error of a much larger clone one base away. The V gene is TRBV12-3 or TRBV12-4, the J gene TRBJ1-4, with TRBD1 as a possible D gene (6 bases). The CDR3 has 14 amino acids. Trimming cost V 9 bases and J 8 bases, with 19 bases left between them. CDR3 sequence (DNA): TGTGCCAGACGTATCCGGGGGGCTGGGGAAAAACTGTTTTTT. This sequence encodes CARRIRGAGEKLFF.

The chain joins TRBV18 to TRBJ2-3; 9 nucleotides align to TRBD1. Germline loops: CDR1 KGHSH, CDR2 LQKENI. The CDR3 spans 16 residues. Trimming removed 4 bases from V and 1 base from J; junction bases left unmatched: 6. CDR3 in DNA: TGTGCCAGCTCACGACCCTGGACAGGGGGCACAGATACGCAGTATTTT. Translation: CASSRPWTGGTDTQYF.

This clonotype was picked up many times. The J gene is TRBJ2-6, the V gene TRBV6-6; D is tentatively TRBD1 or TRBD2 (5 bases each). V dropped 0 bases and J dropped 1 base, with 7 bases sitting between them. CDR1 and CDR2 from the germline V gene are MNHNY and SVGAGI (reference sequence). The CDR3 totals 16 residues. The CDR3 DNA follows: TGTGCCAGCAGTTACTCTGGGGGTTCTGGGGCCAACGTCCTGACTTTC. This gives the protein CASSYSGGSGANVLTF.

This clonotype was observed many times. The chain is built from TRBV6-2 or TRBV6-3 and TRBJ2-7, with 15 bases lining up with TRBD2. With V trimmed by 6 bases and J by 3 bases, 6 bases remained unmatched. This CDR3 contains 16 residues. The germline gives CDR1 MNHEY, CDR2 SVGEGT. CDR3 protein: CASRMGLAGGGYEQYF. The CDR3 DNA is TGTGCCAGCAGAATGGGACTAGCGGGAGGAGGCTACGAGCAGTACTTC.

This clonotype has ten or more counts. This chain uses TRBV28 with TRBJ1-1; D gene uncertain. The CDR3 extends over 15 amino acids. From germline, CDR1 is MDHEN and CDR2 SYDVKM. V lost 4 bases and J 7 bases, leaving 19 bases between the germline ends. This CDR3 is CASSSAGIVVGEAFF. CDR3 coding DNA: TGTGCCAGCAGTTCTGCGGGTATAGTCGTCGGTGAAGCTTTCTTT.

This clonotype was detected ten times or more. The genes are TRBV6-2 or TRBV6-3 and TRBJ1-1, with D possibly being TRBD1 (6 bases). The CDR3 is 13 amino acids. V lost 7 bases and J 4 bases, leaving 13 bases between the germline ends. Germline V lookup: CDR1 MNHEY, CDR2 SVGEGT. The CDR3 sequence is CASTQGPATEAFF. CDR3 coding DNA: TGTGCCAGCACCCAGGGGCCCGCCACTGAAGCTTTCTTT.

About this clonotype itself: A single base separates this from a much larger clone, so it may be a read error. The chain employs TRBV29-1 and TRBJ2-7; D call uncertain. CDR1 and CDR2 (germline): SQVTM, ANQGSEA. This CDR3 comprises 13 residues. CDR3 loop: CGVDSPVEGEQYF. The DNA of the CDR3 is TGCGGCGTTGATTCCCCAGTCGAAGGGGAGCAGTACTTC.

This clonotype has at least ten counts. The CDR3 here is CASSRQGQGQETQYF. The DNA of the CDR3 is TGTGCCAGCAGCCGGCAGGGACAGGGGCAAGAGACCCAGTACTTC. This chain connects TRBV5-4 to TRBJ2-5; 10 bases are a match to TRBD1. Germline CDR1 is SGHNT and CDR2 is YYREEE (reference sequence). V dropped 4 bases and J dropped 2; count of bases not matched to a gene: 5. The CDR3 runs to 15 residues.

There are many counts of this clonotype. This chain connects TRBV4-1 to TRBJ2-5, with D perhaps TRBD1 or TRBD2 (5 bases each). Germline V CDR1 and CDR2: MGHRA, YSYEKL. V shed 3 bases and J shed 0 bases, with 8 bases lying between them. This CDR3 has 14 residues. CDR3: CASSQGPYQETQYF. The CDR3 DNA sequence: TGCGCCAGCAGCCAGGGACCGTACCAAGAGACCCAGTACTTC.

The chain employs TRBV5-5 and TRBJ2-1; D remains unclear. The V gene's germline CDR1 is SGHKS and CDR2 YYEKEE (reference sequence). This CDR3 spans 14 amino acids. V lost 3 bases to trimming and J lost 10 bases, with 17 bases between them. This CDR3 reads CASSSWLVAREQFF. The CDR3, as DNA: TGTGCCAGCAGCTCCTGGCTAGTCGCCAGGGAGCAGTTCTTC.